This T cell receptor (beta chain) derives from a study of T-cell memory formation after mild COVID-19. From the 5' RACE reads, TCRdb called clonotypes with MiXCR, one entry per CDR3 protein. This repertoire shows fewer than 200,000 distinct CDR3 sequences, about a fifth found once; its top ten account for more than 20%. The CDR3 contains 15 residues. CDR1 is KGHDR and CDR2 is SFDVKD in the germline V gene. Trimming took off 4 bases at V and 3 bases at J, with 12 bases between the two ends. V is TRBV24-1 and J is TRBJ1-5; D uncertain. Sequenced material: PBMCs or a T cell subset sorted from them (not recorded which). This receptor was obtained from an adult woman who had mild COVID-19 (a few samples of this study predate the infection). Cell type and time point are not known. The chain's CDR3 is CATSDSHSDNQPQHF. In DNA form, the CDR3 reads TGTGCCACCAGTGACTCTCACAGTGACAATCAGCCCCAGCATTTT.